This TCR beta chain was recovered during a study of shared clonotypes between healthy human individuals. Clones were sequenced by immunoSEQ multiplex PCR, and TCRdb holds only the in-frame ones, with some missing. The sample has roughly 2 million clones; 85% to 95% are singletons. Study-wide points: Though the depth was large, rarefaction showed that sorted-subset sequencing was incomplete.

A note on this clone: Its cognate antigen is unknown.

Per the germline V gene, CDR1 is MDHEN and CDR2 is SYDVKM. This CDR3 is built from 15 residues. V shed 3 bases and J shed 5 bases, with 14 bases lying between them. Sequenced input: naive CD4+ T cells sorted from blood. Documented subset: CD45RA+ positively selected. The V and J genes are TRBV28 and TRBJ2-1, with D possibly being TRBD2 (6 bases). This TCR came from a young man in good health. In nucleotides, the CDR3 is TGTGCCAGCAGTTTGGGAGGTGTCAGCCACAATGAGCAGTTCTTC. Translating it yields CASSLGGVSHNEQFF.